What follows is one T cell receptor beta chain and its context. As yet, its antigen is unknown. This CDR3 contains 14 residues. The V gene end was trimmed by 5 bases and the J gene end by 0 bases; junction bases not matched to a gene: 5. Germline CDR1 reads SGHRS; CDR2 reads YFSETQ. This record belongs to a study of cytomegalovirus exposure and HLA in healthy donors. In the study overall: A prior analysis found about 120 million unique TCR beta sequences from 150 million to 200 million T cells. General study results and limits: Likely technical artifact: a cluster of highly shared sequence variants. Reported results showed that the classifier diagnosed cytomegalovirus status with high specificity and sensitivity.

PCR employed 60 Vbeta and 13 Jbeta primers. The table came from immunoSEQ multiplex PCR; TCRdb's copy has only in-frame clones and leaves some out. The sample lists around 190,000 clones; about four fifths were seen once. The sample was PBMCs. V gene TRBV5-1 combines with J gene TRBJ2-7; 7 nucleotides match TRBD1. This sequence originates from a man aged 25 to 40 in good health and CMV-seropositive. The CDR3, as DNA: TGCGCCAGCAGTCTTGACAGGGCCTCCTACGAGCAGTACTTC. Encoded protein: CASSLDRASYEQYF.